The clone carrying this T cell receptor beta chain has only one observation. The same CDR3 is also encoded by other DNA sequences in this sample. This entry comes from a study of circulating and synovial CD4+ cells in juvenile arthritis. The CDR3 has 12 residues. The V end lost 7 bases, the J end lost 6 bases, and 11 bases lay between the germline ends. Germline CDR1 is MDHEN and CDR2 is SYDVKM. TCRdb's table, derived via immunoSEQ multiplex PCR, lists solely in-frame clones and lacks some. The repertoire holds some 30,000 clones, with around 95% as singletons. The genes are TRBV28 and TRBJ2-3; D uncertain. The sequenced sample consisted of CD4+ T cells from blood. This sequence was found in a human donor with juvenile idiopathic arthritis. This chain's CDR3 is CASTHTFDTQYF. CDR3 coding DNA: TGTGCCAGCACACATACCTTCGATACGCAGTATTTT.